This T cell receptor beta chain derives from a study of PD-L1 blockade in urothelial cancer. Described time point: peripheral blood 6 weeks after treatment start. The method was immunoSEQ multiplex PCR; TCRdb's version includes in-frame clones alone and lacks a portion of them. The sample records approximately 83,000 clones, over 80% being singletons. Germline CDR1 is SGHTA and CDR2 is FQGNSA. The CDR3 covers 12 residues. Trimming removed 1 base from V and 6 bases from J, with 7 bases in between. The sample here was PBMCs, taken around atezolizumab (anti-PD-L1) treatment. The rearrangement uses TRBV7-2 and TRBJ2-7, with D perhaps TRBD2 (5 bases). This TCR was sampled from a man in his sixties or seventies with urothelial cancer. The CDR3 loop is CASSLEAGEQYF. CDR3 nucleotide sequence: TGTGCCAGCAGCTTAGAGGCGGGCGAGCAGTACTTC.